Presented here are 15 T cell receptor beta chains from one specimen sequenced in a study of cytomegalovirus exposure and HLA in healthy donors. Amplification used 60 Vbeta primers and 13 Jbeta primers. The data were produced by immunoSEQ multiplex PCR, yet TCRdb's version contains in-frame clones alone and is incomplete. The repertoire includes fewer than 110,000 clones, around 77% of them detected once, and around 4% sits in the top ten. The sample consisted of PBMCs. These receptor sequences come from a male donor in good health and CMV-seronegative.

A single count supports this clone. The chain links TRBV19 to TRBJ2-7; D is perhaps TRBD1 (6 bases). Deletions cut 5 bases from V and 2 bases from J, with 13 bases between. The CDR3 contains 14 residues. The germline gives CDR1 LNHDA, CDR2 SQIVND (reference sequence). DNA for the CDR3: TGTGCCAGTAGTCCTCGGGACAAACCCTACGAGCAGTACTTC. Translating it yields CASSPRDKPYEQYF.

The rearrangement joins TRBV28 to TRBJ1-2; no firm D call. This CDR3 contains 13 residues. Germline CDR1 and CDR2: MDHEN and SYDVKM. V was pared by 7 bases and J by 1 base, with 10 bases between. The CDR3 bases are TGTGCCAGCACTCCCTTAATTAACTATGGCTACACCTTC. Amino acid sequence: CASTPLINYGYTF.

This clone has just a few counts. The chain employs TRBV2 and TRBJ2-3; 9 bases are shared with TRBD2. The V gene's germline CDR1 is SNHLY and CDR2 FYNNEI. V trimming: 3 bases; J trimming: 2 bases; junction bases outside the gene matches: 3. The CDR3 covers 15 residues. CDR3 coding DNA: TGTGCCAGCAGTGAGCGGGGGGGTGTCACAGATACGCAGTATTTT. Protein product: CASSERGGVTDTQYF.

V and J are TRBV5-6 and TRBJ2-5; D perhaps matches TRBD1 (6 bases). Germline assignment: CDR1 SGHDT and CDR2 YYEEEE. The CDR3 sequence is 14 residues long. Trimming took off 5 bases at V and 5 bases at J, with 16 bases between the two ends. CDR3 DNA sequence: TGTGCCAGCAGTTCCGTACAGGGTTCGGAGACCCAGTACTTC. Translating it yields CASSSVQGSETQYF.

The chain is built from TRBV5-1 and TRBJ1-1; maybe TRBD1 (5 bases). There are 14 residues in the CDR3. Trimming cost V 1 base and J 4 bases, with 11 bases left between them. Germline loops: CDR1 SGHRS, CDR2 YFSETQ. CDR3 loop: CASSLWTRATEAFF. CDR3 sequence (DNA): TGCGCCAGCAGCTTGTGGACAAGGGCCACTGAAGCTTTCTTT.

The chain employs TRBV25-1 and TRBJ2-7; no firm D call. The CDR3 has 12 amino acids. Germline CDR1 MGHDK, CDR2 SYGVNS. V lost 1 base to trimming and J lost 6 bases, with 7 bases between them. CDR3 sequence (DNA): TGTGCCAGCAGTGAATCTGCGGCCGAGCAGTACTTC. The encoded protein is CASSESAAEQYF.

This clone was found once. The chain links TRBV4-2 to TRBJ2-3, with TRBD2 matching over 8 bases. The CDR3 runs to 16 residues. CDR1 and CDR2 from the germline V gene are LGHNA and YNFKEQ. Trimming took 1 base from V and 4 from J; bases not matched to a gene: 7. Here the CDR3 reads CASSQASAGGSDTQYF. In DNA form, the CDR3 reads TGTGCCAGCAGCCAAGCCTCCGCGGGAGGTTCAGATACGCAGTATTTT.

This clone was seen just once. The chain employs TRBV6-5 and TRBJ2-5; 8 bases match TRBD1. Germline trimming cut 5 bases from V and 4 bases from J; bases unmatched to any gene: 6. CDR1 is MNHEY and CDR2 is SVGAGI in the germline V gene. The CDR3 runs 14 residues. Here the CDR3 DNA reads TGTGCCAGCAGTAGAGGACAGGGCGTAGAGACCCAGTACTTC. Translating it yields CASSRGQGVETQYF.

The CDR3 here is CASSSGQNRIADKVTQYF. The CDR3 DNA sequence: TGTGCCAGCAGTTCGGGACAGAACCGAATCGCAGATAAGGTTACGCAGTATTTT. The chain carries TRBV7-9 and TRBJ2-3; 7 bases are a match to TRBD1. V trimming: 6 bases; J trimming: 8 bases; junction bases outside the gene matches: 23. CDR3 size: 18 residues. CDR1 and CDR2 from the germline V gene are SEHNR and FQNEAQ (reference sequence).

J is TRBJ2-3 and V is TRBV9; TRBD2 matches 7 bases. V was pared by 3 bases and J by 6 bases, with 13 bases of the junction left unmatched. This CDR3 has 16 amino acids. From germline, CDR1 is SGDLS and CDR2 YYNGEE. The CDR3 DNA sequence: TGTGCCAGCAGCGCGGGGGAGGGGAGGGGCTGGGATACGCAGTATTTT. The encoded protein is CASSAGEGRGWDTQYF.

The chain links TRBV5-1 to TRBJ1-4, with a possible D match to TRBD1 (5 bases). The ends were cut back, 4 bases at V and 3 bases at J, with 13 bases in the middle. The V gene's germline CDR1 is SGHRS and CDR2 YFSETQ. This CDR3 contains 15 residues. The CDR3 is CASSPGFRANEKLFF. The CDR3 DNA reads TGCGCCAGCAGCCCCGGGTTCAGGGCTAATGAAAAACTGTTTTTT.

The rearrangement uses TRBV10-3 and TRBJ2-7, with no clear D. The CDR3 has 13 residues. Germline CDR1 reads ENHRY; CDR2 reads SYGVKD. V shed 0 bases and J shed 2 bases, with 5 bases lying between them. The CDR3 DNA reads TGTGCCATCAGTGAGTCCGCGACCTACGAGCAGTACTTC. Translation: CAISESATYEQYF.

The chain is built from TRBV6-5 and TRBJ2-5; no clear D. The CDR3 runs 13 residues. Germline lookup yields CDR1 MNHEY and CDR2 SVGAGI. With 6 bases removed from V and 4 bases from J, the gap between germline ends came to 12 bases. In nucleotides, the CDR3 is TGTGCCAGCAGGCACCGCGCCCCAGAGACCCAGTACTTC. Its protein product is CASRHRAPETQYF.

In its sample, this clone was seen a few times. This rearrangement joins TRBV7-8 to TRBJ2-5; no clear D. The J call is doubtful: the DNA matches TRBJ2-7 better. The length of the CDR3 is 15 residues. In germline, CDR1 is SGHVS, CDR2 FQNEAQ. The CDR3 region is CASSRITLEPYEQYF. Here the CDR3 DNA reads TGTGCCAGCAGCCGAATTACGTTGGAGCCCTACGAGCAGTACTTC.

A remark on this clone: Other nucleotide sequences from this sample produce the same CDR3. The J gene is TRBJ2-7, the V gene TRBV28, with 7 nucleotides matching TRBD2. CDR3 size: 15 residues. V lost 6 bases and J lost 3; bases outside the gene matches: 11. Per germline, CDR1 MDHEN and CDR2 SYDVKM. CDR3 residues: CASSPPSGAFYEQYF. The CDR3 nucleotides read TGTGCCAGCAGCCCCCCCAGCGGGGCTTTCTACGAGCAGTACTTC.